These T cell receptor beta chains were read from a single sample in a study of technical replicates of blood from a few donors. Only in-frame clones appear in the TCRdb table, and some are missing; sequencing was by immunoSEQ multiplex PCR. The table shows roughly 76,000 clones, with 65% to 90% occurring only once. Input material: PBMCs. The receptors shown here come from a human donor in good health. Some clones in this sample may be carry-over from other donors' samples. Each CDR3 is given with its conserved first and last residue. D genes are given only for firm matches. Size tells how often a clone was seen (once, few, many) or the class of an expanded clone, and some rows leave it out.

>TRBD2|TRBJ2-3|17|NA|TRBV7-9
CASSLSPDRLAGYAQYF
TGTGCCAGCAGCTTATCCCCCGATCGACTAGCGGGATATGCGCAGTATTTT
>NA|TRBJ2-3|14|NA|TRBV9
CASSAATDTDTQYF
TGTGCCAGCAGCGCGGCGACAGACACAGATACGCAGTATTTT
>NA|TRBJ1-4|15|NA|TRBV14
CASSQVWGGNEKLFF
TGTGCCAGCAGCCAAGTGTGGGGGGGAAATGAAAAACTGTTTTTT
>TRBD1|TRBJ1-2|15|NA|TRBV4-3
CASSQAPQGAGGYTF
TGCGCCAGCAGCCAAGCTCCCCAGGGGGCCGGGGGCTACACCTTC
>TRBD1|TRBJ2-3|18|NA|TRBV6-4
CATTTGGVLRRVTDTQYF
TGTGCCACCACGACAGGGGGTGTTCTTCGGAGGGTCACAGATACGCAGTATTTT
>TRBD2|TRBJ2-5|13|NA|TRBV30
CAWSGTGGETQYF
TGTGCCTGGAGTGGGACGGGGGGAGAGACCCAGTACTTC
>NA|TRBJ2-7|17|NA|TRBV12-5
CASGLVPPGLDPYEQYF
TGTGCTAGTGGTTTGGTACCCCCGGGACTTGACCCCTACGAGCAGTACTTC
>TRBD2|TRBJ2-5|15|NA|TRBV19
CASSTGTSGSETQYF
TGTGCCAGTAGTACCGGGACTAGCGGGAGTGAAACCCAGTACTTC
>TRBD2|TRBJ2-5|14|NA|TRBV2
CASSERSGRETQYF
TGTGCCAGCAGTGAAAGGAGCGGGAGGGAGACCCAGTACTTC
>NA|TRBJ2-2|14|NA|TRBV7-2
CASSQNPGAGELFF
TGTGCCAGCAGCCAGAACCCAGGGGCCGGGGAGCTGTTTTTT
>TRBD1|TRBJ1-1|15|NA|TRBV5-1
CASSPNRGGSTEAFF
TGCGCCAGCAGCCCGAACAGGGGGGGTAGCACTGAAGCTTTCTTT
>NA|TRBJ2-2|15|NA|TRBV9
CASSVASAGAGELFF
TGTGCCAGCAGCGTAGCGAGTGCGGGTGCCGGGGAGCTGTTTTTT
>NA|TRBJ2-2|13|NA|TRBV4-2
CASREGNTGELFF
TGTGCCAGCAGGGAGGGGAACACCGGGGAGCTGTTTTTT
>TRBD2|TRBJ2-2|19|NA|TRBV5-6
CASSHVTGGPVGNTGELFF
TGTGCCAGCAGCCACGTTACGGGAGGACCGGTTGGGAACACCGGGGAGCTGTTTTTT
>NA|TRBJ1-5|15|NA|TRBV15
CATSRDAAGSEPQHF
TGTGCCACCAGCAGAGATGCGGCGGGCTCGGAGCCCCAGCATTTT
>TRBD2|TRBJ2-2|11|NA|TRBV7-2
CASSRGVELFF
TGTGCCAGCAGTCGGGGGGTTGAGCTGTTTTTT
>NA|TRBJ2-1|14|NA|TRBV19
CASSIVVPNNEQFF
TGTGCCAGTAGTATAGTAGTCCCGAACAATGAGCAGTTCTTC
>TRBD2|TRBJ2-7|15|NA|TRBV11-2
CASSQTSGSSYEQYF
TGTGCCAGCAGCCAGACTAGCGGGAGTTCCTACGAGCAGTACTTC
>TRBD2|TRBJ2-1|14|NA|TRBV7-3
CASSLGLAGNEQFF
TGTGCCAGCAGCCTCGGACTAGCCGGCAATGAGCAGTTCTTC
>NA|TRBJ1-3|14|NA|TRBV15
CATSREISGNTIYF
TGTGCCACCAGCAGGGAGATCTCTGGAAACACCATATATTTT
>NA|TRBJ2-3|14|NA|TRBV4-3
CASSPGIGTDTQYF
TGCGCCAGCAGCCCGGGGATAGGCACAGATACGCAGTATTTT
>NA|TRBJ2-5|14|NA|TRBV12-5
CASGSVLAQETQYF
TGTGCTAGTGGTAGTGTGCTAGCCCAAGAGACCCAGTACTTC
>TRBD1|TRBJ1-6|16|NA|TRBV5-6
CASSWGQGSGNSPLHF
TGTGCCAGCAGTTGGGGACAGGGGAGTGGTAATTCACCCCTCCACTTT
>NA|TRBJ1-5|13|NA|TRBV7-8
CASSLDRPSPQHF
TGTGCCAGCAGCTTAGACAGACCTTCACCCCAGCATTTT
>TRBD2|TRBJ2-7|15|once|TRBV11-2
CASSSGLAGAGEQYF
TGTGCCAGCAGCTCGGGACTAGCGGGAGCCGGAGAGCAGTACTTC
>NA|TRBJ1-1|14|NA|TRBV7-9
CASSLTQVGTEAFF
TGTGCCAGCAGCTTAACACAGGTGGGCACTGAAGCTTTCTTT
>TRBD2|TRBJ2-3|15|NA|TRBV30
CAWDEAGGATDTQYF
TGTGCCTGGGACGAAGCGGGAGGGGCCACAGATACGCAGTATTTT
>NA|TRBJ2-1|15|NA|TRBV5-3
CARSLMTAGSNEQFF
TGTGCCAGAAGCTTAATGACGGCGGGATCCAATGAGCAGTTCTTC
>NA|TRBJ2-5|13|NA|TRBV29-1
CSVASFSQETQYF
TGCAGCGTTGCCTCCTTTAGCCAAGAGACCCAGTACTTC
>NA|TRBJ1-4|15|NA|TRBV9
CASSPISGSGGKLFF
TGTGCCAGCAGCCCAATCTCGGGGAGCGGAGGAAAACTGTTTTTT
>NA|TRBJ1-5|14|NA|TRBV30
CAWSDGLGGQPQHF
TGTGCCTGGAGTGACGGACTGGGTGGTCAGCCCCAGCATTTT
>TRBD1|TRBJ2-5|15|NA|TRBV19
CASSPPGQHQETQYF
TGTGCCAGTAGTCCTCCGGGACAGCACCAAGAGACCCAGTACTTC
>TRBD1|TRBJ2-1|17|NA|TRBV28
CASARDRVLRVGNEQFF
TGTGCCAGCGCCCGGGACAGGGTATTAAGAGTAGGCAATGAGCAGTTCTTC
>TRBD1|TRBJ2-5|17|NA|TRBV25-1
CASSEYRPWTGQETQYF
TGTGCCAGCAGTGAATATAGGCCCTGGACAGGGCAAGAGACCCAGTACTTC
>TRBD2|TRBJ2-5|15|NA|TRBV7-2
CASSLVFSDGGSQYF
TGTGCCAGCAGCTTAGTGTTCTCAGACGGGGGGTCCCAGTACTTC
>TRBD2|TRBJ2-5|14|NA|TRBV29-1
CSVTGLAGGETQYF
TGCAGCGTCACCGGACTAGCGGGAGGGGAGACCCAGTACTTC
>TRBD2|TRBJ2-1|13|NA|TRBV4-2
CASQREGLNEQFF
TGTGCCAGCCAGCGGGAGGGTCTCAATGAGCAGTTCTTC
>NA|TRBJ2-3|14|NA|TRBV7-6
CASRSGPSTDTQYF
TGTGCCAGCCGATCGGGTCCAAGCACAGATACGCAGTATTTT
>TRBD2|TRBJ2-3|14|NA|TRBV6-1
CATSTSGYTDTQYF
TGTGCCACCTCGACTAGCGGATACACAGATACGCAGTATTTT